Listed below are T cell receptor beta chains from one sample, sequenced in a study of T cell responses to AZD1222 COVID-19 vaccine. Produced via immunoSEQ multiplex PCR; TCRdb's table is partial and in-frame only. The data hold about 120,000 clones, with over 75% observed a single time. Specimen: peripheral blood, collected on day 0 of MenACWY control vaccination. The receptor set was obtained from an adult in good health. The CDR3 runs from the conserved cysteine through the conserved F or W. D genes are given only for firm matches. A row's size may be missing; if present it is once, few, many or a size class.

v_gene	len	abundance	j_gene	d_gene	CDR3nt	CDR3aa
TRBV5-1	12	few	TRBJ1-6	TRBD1	TGCGCCAGCTGTACAGGGGACTCACCCCTCCACTTT	CASCTGDSPLHF
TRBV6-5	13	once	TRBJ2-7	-	TGTGCCAGCAGCAGGACCGTAACCTACGAGCAGTACTTC	CASSRTVTYEQYF
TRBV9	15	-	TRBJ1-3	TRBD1	TGTGCCAGCAGTGAAGGGGGCGCGGGAGGAAACACCATATATTTT	CASSEGGAGGNTIYF
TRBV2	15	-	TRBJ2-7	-	TGTGCCAGCAGTGGCGACAGGCCGAGCTCCTACGAGCAGTACTTC	CASSGDRPSSYEQYF
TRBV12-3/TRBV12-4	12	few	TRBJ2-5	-	TGTGCCAGCAGTCCAGGGACAGAGACCCAGTACTTC	CASSPGTETQYF
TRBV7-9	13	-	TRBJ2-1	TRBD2	TGTGCCAGCAGCTTACGGGAGGTGGGTGAGCAGTTCTTC	CASSLREVGEQFF
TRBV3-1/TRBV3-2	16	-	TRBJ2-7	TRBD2	TGTGCCAGCAGCCCCCGACTAGCGGGCCTCTCCTACGAGCAGTACTTC	CASSPRLAGLSYEQYF
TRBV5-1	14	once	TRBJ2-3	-	TGCGCCAGCAGGCGGAGGGGAGGTAAAGATACGCAGTATTTT	CASRRRGGKDTQYF
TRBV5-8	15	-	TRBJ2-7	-	TGTGCCAGCAGCTTGGAGGTCCAGCCCCCCTACGAGCAGTACTTC	CASSLEVQPPYEQYF
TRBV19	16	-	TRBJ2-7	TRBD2	TGTGCCAGTAGTCCGCAACTAGCGGGAGAGACCTACGAGCAGTACTTC	CASSPQLAGETYEQYF
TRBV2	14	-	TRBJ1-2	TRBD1	TGTGCCAGCAGTGAGAAGTGGACAGGGAATGGCTACACCTTC	CASSEKWTGNGYTF
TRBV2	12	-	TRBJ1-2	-	TGTGCCAGCCGCGCAGCTCTCGGCGGCTACACCTTC	CASRAALGGYTF
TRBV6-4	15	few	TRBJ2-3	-	TGTGCCAGCAGTGACTCGAATGGCGGGACAGATACGCAGTATTTT	CASSDSNGGTDTQYF
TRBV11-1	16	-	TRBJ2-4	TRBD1	TGTGCCAGCAGCACGCCCGCGGGGACAGGGGGAAACATTCAGTACTTC	CASSTPAGTGGNIQYF
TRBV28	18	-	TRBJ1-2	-	TGTGCCAGCAGTCATACTTCTTTACAGAGACGGGTTAACTATGGCTACACCTTC	CASSHTSLQRRVNYGYTF
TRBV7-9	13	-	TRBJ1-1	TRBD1	TGTGCCAGCGACAGGGGACAGAACACTGAAGCTTTCTTT	CASDRGQNTEAFF
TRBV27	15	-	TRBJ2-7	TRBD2	TGTGCCAGCAGTTTTAGCGGGGCTGGGTCCTACGAGCAGTACTTC	CASSFSGAGSYEQYF
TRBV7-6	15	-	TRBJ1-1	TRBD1	TGTGCCAGCAGCTGGGGGACAGGATCGAACACTGAAGCTTTCTTT	CASSWGTGSNTEAFF
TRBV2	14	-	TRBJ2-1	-	TGTGCCAGCAAAGACTACAGCTCCTACAATGAGCAGTTCTTC	CASKDYSSYNEQFF
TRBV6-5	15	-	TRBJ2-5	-	TGTGCCAGCAGTTCTCGACAGGTGAAATGGGAGACCCAGTACTTC	CASSSRQVKWETQYF
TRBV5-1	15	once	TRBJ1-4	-	TGCGCCAGCAGCTTGGTGCCGACACGGTCTGAAAAACTGTTTTTT	CASSLVPTRSEKLFF
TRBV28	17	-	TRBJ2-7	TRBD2	TGTGCCAGCAGTTTATCCCGTGACGTAGCGGGAGTGGGGGAGCAGTACTTC	CASSLSRDVAGVGEQYF
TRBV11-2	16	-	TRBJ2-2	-	TGTGCCAGCAGCTTAACCCCCCCGGGGGCTATCGGGGAGCTGTTTTTT	CASSLTPPGAIGELFF
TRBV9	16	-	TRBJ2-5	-	TGTGCCAGCAGCGTAGCAATAAGGACGGACCAAGAGACCCAGTACTTC	CASSVAIRTDQETQYF
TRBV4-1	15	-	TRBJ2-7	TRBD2	TGCGCCAGCAGCCAAGGACTAGCGGGGTTTGGCGAGCAGTACTTC	CASSQGLAGFGEQYF